This T cell receptor beta chain is from a study of blood T cell repertoires in COVID-19. Study background: Samples representing acute and convalescent COVID-19 were sourced from the United States, Italy and Spain. T cells, B-cell-depleted T cells, or PBMCs provided the cDNA or gDNA that served as material.

Measured with immunoSEQ multiplex PCR; TCRdb has only the in-frame clones, and not every one. The data hold around 380,000 clones, with roughly 86% observed a single time. What was sequenced was peripheral blood. The clonotype comes from a human donor with acute or convalescent COVID-19. The donor label of this sample is uncertain.

CDR3 nucleotide sequence: TGCGCCAGTCAGGGTTGGTCGGGAGTCGGGGAGACCCAGTACTTC. Protein sequence: CASQGWSGVGETQYF. The rearrangement links TRBV4-1 to TRBJ2-5, with D perhaps TRBD2 (6 bases). The CDR3 has 15 amino acids. Germline CDR1 reads MGHRA; CDR2 reads YSYEKL. Between the trimmed V and J ends, which lost 9 bases and 5 bases, there was a span of 22 bases.